Listed below are T cell receptor beta chains from one sample, sequenced in a study of T cell changes during pregnancy in multiple sclerosis. The data were produced by immunoSEQ multiplex PCR, yet TCRdb's version contains in-frame clones alone and is incomplete. The table lists more than 45,000 clones, 92% of them singletons. The sequenced sample was CD4+ T cells from peripheral blood mononuclear cells, obtained in the second trimester of pregnancy. Every receptor here comes from a female donor with multiple sclerosis, enrolled in a pregnancy study. CDR3s include the opening cysteine and the closing phenylalanine or tryptophan. Each record gives: CDR3 protein, J gene, V gene, D gene. D genes are given only for firm matches.

CASSLGTGTNEKLFF TRBJ1-4 TRBV18 .
CASSLQTGTSSLFEQFF TRBJ2-1 TRBV5-1 TRBD2
CASSLGPLMAQYF TRBJ2-5 TRBV7-7 .
CASMTRTSSTDTQYF TRBJ2-3 TRBV5-1 TRBD2
CASSISGGRTGELFF TRBJ2-2 TRBV7-9 TRBD1
CASSPRGGIETQYF TRBJ2-5 TRBV5-1 .
CASSTGQIDYGYTF TRBJ1-2 TRBV5-1 TRBD1
CASRNRDRVTSGIASRTYEQYF TRBJ2-7 TRBV23-1 TRBD2
CASSRLNVNQETQYF TRBJ2-5 TRBV18 .
CASRQLTGELFF TRBJ2-2 TRBV10-2 .
CASSQGHFVGPGGTEAFF TRBJ1-1 TRBV14 .
CASSIPPLLLAEGNYGYTF TRBJ1-2 TRBV19 .
CASSQVPGLGTEAFF TRBJ1-1 TRBV4-1 .
CASSGPLGGSNQPQHF TRBJ1-5 TRBV19 .
CASATGTDTQYF TRBJ2-3 TRBV6-1 .
CASSQPDGSYSPLHF TRBJ1-6 TRBV4-1 .
CASSFTFASGYGYTF TRBJ1-2 TRBV7-2 .
CASSVDGSSVWQYF TRBJ2-7 TRBV9 .
CASSLDPSGARQDEQFF TRBJ2-1 TRBV9 TRBD2
CASRSSSGANVLTF TRBJ2-6 TRBV19 .
CASSQDWQVSGPITDTQYF TRBJ2-3 TRBV4-1 .
CASSFGQSLSGANVLTF TRBJ2-6 TRBV5-1 .
CASSPNLETQYF TRBJ2-5 TRBV6-5 .
CASSLGGSDDTQYF TRBJ2-3 TRBV5-1 .
CASSFTDSEGSPLHF TRBJ1-6 TRBV19 .
CASGSVLGPQHF TRBJ1-5 TRBV6-5 .
CASSAGQSGAYEQYF TRBJ2-7 TRBV11-2 .
CAWSRDSNNQPQHF TRBJ1-5 TRBV30 TRBD1
CASSPQGQGNTDTQYF TRBJ2-3 TRBV18 TRBD1
CASSLEQNTEAFF TRBJ1-1 TRBV7-9 .
CSVGYEGPGEVRNEAFF TRBJ1-1 TRBV29-1 .
CASSLSSGLDTQYF TRBJ2-3 TRBV5-1 .
CASSLYPGLAGQETQYF TRBJ2-5 TRBV28 TRBD2
CASSIGGFVNTEAFF TRBJ1-1 TRBV19 .
CASSLKAGWNSPLHF TRBJ1-6 TRBV5-4 .
CASSSEGTGREQYF TRBJ2-7 TRBV5-1 TRBD1
CASSLTQLGLNSPLHF TRBJ1-6 TRBV5-5 .
CASSVSNHEQFF TRBJ2-1 TRBV10-1 .
CASSQGSRQTNEKLFF TRBJ1-4 TRBV5-1 .
CASSYPAGSGPDGYTF TRBJ1-2 TRBV6-6 .